This T cell receptor beta chain emerged from a study of sequential checkpoint blockade in melanoma (dated by TCRdb to the late 2010s). Background on the whole study: Using 1:1 randomization, the trial assigned patients either to first-line nivolumab followed by ipilimumab (arm A) or to ipilimumab followed by nivolumab (arm B). Both trial sequences were followed by maintenance nivolumab.

Paper-wide results and their limitations: The response-prediction model combining TCR metrics and mutation burden needs validation in larger, independent patient cohorts.

The CDR3 spans 14 residues, from the cysteine through the phenylalanine. Only CDR3 DNA is held: 42 bases, read in frame from base 1. CDR1 and CDR2, per the germline V gene (reference sequence), are SGHKS and YYEKEE. V is cut by 0 bases and J by 4 bases, and the space between the germline ends is 7 bases. Explained via the paper, the treatment or condition label denotes: randomized to nivolumab then ipilimumab (arm A) or the reverse (arm B). No trial patient had received prior DNA-damaging chemotherapy. On a FACS Aria II flow cytometer, live CD3+CD8+ cells that were negative for CD19 and CD56 were sorted from thawed PBMCs. CheckMate 064, a randomized, open-label phase II trial of sequential checkpoint blockade, was the source of the samples, all of which came from patients with melanoma. Peripheral blood mononuclear cells were collected by leukapheresis, purified using Ficoll-Paque, and frozen in human serum containing roughly 9.4% DMSO. Right after sorting, the blood CD3+CD8+ cells were verified to be >95% pure, and DNA extraction followed.

TCRbeta CDR3 regions were immunosequenced from genomic DNA with the immunoSEQ Assay. Prior to high-throughput sequencing, genomic DNA was amplified by bias-controlled multiplex PCR. In the original analysis: To quantify the absolute abundance of each unique TCRbeta CDR3 region, the sequences were collapsed and filtered. Clonality, defined as 1 minus Pielou's evenness, was calculated using only productive rearrangements. A previously published method was used to identify clones with significantly greater frequencies in on-treatment samples than in baseline samples. This immuneACCESS table, as held by TCRdb, lists in-frame sequences with V and J called but not all clones. Of the missing ones, under half trace to an unresolved V gene in checked studies; the others have no known cause. The V and J calls and clone size come from that table; D and trimming were worked out from the DNA. Recorded for this sample are 8,500 to 13,000 clones; nearly 70% of them occurred a single time. Jointly, the top ten make up over 25% of the sample.

Details on this clone: Its binding antigen is unknown. Base qualities are not recorded, but no much larger clone differs from it by a single base.

The receptor chain draws on TRBV5-5 and TRBJ2-2; no D gene call is confident. Specimen: CD8+ T cells sorted from blood (inferred from file names), collected from a patient given nivolumab and ipilimumab in sequence. The sequence was obtained from a human donor with melanoma. The DNA sequence is given as TGTGCCAGCAGCTTGGACAGACCCACCGGGGAGCTGTTTTTT. This is translated as CASSLDRPTGELFF.